Listed here are 2 T cell receptor beta chains from one sample, sequenced in a study of blood T cell repertoires in COVID-19. The assay was immunoSEQ multiplex PCR, and TCRdb's table has in-frame clones only and misses some. The data hold about 220,000 clones, with more than 65% observed a single time. The sample consisted of peripheral blood. Receptor source: a woman aged 80 or over with acute or convalescent COVID-19.

This chain uses TRBV4-3 with TRBJ2-1; TRBD2 matches at 8 bases. Germline CDR1 and CDR2: LGHNA and YSLEER. The V gene end was trimmed by 0 bases and the J gene end by 0 bases; junction bases not matched to a gene: 4. The CDR3 covers 17 residues. CDR3 DNA sequence: TGCGCCAGCAGCCAAGATGGAGCGGGGGCCTCCTACAATGAGCAGTTCTTC. This translates into CASSQDGAGASYNEQFF.

This chain links TRBV29-1 with TRBJ2-3, with D possibly TRBD1 on 6 matching bases. V was shortened by 6 bases and J by 3 bases, with 16 bases between the two germline ends. CDR3 length: 14 residues. Germline lookup yields CDR1 SQVTM and CDR2 ANQGSEA. CDR3 protein: CSVNRALRTDTQYF. CDR3 DNA sequence: TGCAGCGTAAACAGGGCATTGAGGACAGATACGCAGTATTTT.